This T cell receptor beta chain was profiled in a study of cytomegalovirus exposure and HLA in healthy donors. Primers included in the PCR were 60 Vbeta and 13 Jbeta primers. Only in-frame clones appear in the TCRdb table, and some are missing; sequencing was by immunoSEQ multiplex PCR. In the table there are 160,000 or so clones, around four fifths of which are singletons. The sequenced material came from PBMCs. This TCR derives from a woman aged 30 to 39 in good health and CMV-seronegative.

CDR3 amino acids: CASRRQGVGGNTIYF. Written as DNA, the CDR3 is TGTGCCAGCAGAAGACAGGGGGTAGGAGGAAACACCATATATTTT. This chain connects TRBV6-1 to TRBJ1-3, with TRBD1 identical over 9 bases. The CDR3 length is 15 residues. J lost 4 bases, V lost 6 bases, and 7 bases had no gene match. CDR1 is MNHNS and CDR2 is SASEGT in the germline V gene.